The 21 T cell receptor beta chains presented below share a single source sample, sequenced in a study of T-cell reconstitution after alpha-beta-depleted transplantation in children (dated by TCRdb to the mid-2010s). The protocol used for the library was PCR. Sequencing relied on an Illumina HiSeq 2500. TCR libraries were prepared with molecular barcoding, using unique molecular identifiers to normalize TCRbeta repertoire quantification. The public sequencing data were trimmed at Q25 with fastp and processed into clonotypes with MiXCR by TCRdb, which kept only in-frame beta chains. Identical CDR3 protein sequences are pooled into one entry, listed with their most common genes and DNA. The sample table shows fewer than 150,000 distinct CDR3 sequences, and about 9.9% are seen once. The top ten clones comprise under 30% of the sample. Taken with the paper, the label for treatment or condition translates to: allogeneic hematopoietic cell transplantation with graft depleted of TCRalphabeta T cells and CD19 B cells.

Sequenced material: PBMCs, mostly from graft donor cells, taken 180 days after TCRalphabeta/CD19-depleted stem cell transplant. Receptors originate from a girl under three years old who had a stem cell transplant for combined immunodeficiency, so the T cells may come from the graft donor.

This clonotype showed up just a few times. The rearrangement uses TRBV30 and TRBJ2-7; no clear D gene. The CDR3 totals 15 residues. V lost 2 bases and J lost 3, with 17 bases in between. Germline CDR1 reads GTSNPN; CDR2 reads SVGIG (reference sequence). The CDR3 DNA is TGTGCCTGGAGTCCGGCGGCAGTTTATTACTACGAGCAGTACTTC. Its translation is CAWSPAAVYYYEQYF.

V and J are TRBV5-1 and TRBJ2-7; the D call may be TRBD1 or TRBD2 (6 bases each). With 1 base removed from V and 5 bases from J, the gap between germline ends came to 13 bases. The CDR3 is 14 amino acids. CDR1 and CDR2 from the germline V gene are SGHRS and YFSETQ. CDR3 residues: CASSLRDRRDEQYF. The CDR3 bases are TGCGCCAGCAGCTTGAGAGACAGGAGGGACGAGCAGTACTTC. Combining the CDR3 with reference TRBV5-1 and TRBJ2-7 gives the whole variable domain KAGVTQTPRYLIKTRGQQVTLSCSPISGHRSVSWYQQTPGQGLQFLFEYFSETQRNKGNFPGRFSGRQFSNSRSEMNVSTLELGDSALYLCASSLRDRRDEQYFGPGTRLTVT.

The chain couples TRBV10-3 to TRBJ2-7; the match to TRBD1 covers 9 bases. J lost 3 bases, V lost 5 bases, and 8 bases had no gene match. CDR3 size: 15 residues. Germline loops: CDR1 ENHRY, CDR2 SYGVKD. CDR3 residues: CAISRTGDGYYEQYF. DNA for the CDR3: TGTGCCATCAGTAGGACAGGGGACGGATACTACGAGCAGTACTTC.

This chain links TRBV20-1 with TRBJ2-3; D possibly matches TRBD1 or TRBD2 (6 bases each). This CDR3 contains 15 residues. Germline V gives CDR1 DFQATT, CDR2 SNEGSKA (reference sequence). Trimming pared 2 bases from V and 8 bases from J, leaving 20 bases between. CDR3 DNA: TGCAGTGCTAGATTGGGGGGCTCTGGTTCAGGTACGCAGTATTTT. Its translation is CSARLGGSGSGTQYF.

This rearrangement joins TRBV25-1 to TRBJ2-7; 8 positions match TRBD1. From germline, CDR1 is MGHDK and CDR2 SYGVNS. V shed 3 bases and J 7 bases; nucleotides not matched to a gene: 11. CDR3 length: 15 residues. DNA for the CDR3: TGTGCCAGCAGTGAGACAGGGGCTCCACCGGGGGAGCAGTACTTC. This sequence encodes CASSETGAPPGEQYF.

The V call is TRBV28, the J call TRBJ2-7; D remains ambiguous. Per the germline V gene, CDR1 is MDHEN and CDR2 is SYDVKM. The CDR3 extends over 10 amino acids. V was clipped by 4 bases and J by 12 bases, with 10 bases between them. CDR3 sequence (DNA): TGTGCCAGCAGTTCCAGAGGTTGGTACTTC. This encodes CASSSRGWYF.

This clonotype was seen only a few times. The chain combines TRBV7-3 with TRBJ1-1; TRBD1 agrees at 12 bases. V was pared by 2 bases and J by 1 base, with 5 bases of the junction left unmatched. The CDR3 length is 17 residues. Germline V gene lookup returns CDR1 SGHTA and CDR2 FQGTGA. The CDR3 protein is CASSLWDRGRRNTEAFF. Here the CDR3 DNA reads TGTGCCAGCAGCTTATGGGACAGGGGGCGAAGGAACACTGAAGCTTTCTTT.

This chain connects TRBV28 to TRBJ2-5; either TRBD1 or TRBD2 may supply D (5 bases each). From germline, CDR1 is MDHEN and CDR2 SYDVKM. The germline V and J ends were trimmed by 6 bases and 5 bases, with 13 bases remaining between them. The CDR3 is 13 residues long. The CDR3 protein is CASRVLGVETQYF. Here the CDR3 DNA reads TGTGCCAGCAGAGTCCTGGGGGTGGAGACCCAGTACTTC.

This chain joins TRBV12-3 or TRBV12-4 and TRBJ1-3, with D maybe TRBD1 (6 bases). CDR3 size: 16 residues. V was clipped by 6 bases and J by 0 bases, with 15 bases between them. This CDR3 is CASSRTGLTSGNTIYF. The CDR3 DNA reads as TGTGCCAGCAGCCGTACAGGGTTGACCTCTGGAAACACCATATATTTT.

A word on this clonotype: A clone one base away is much larger, so this may be a read error. The V call is TRBV5-1, the J call TRBJ2-7, with 8 bases matching TRBD2. Germline CDR1 SGHRS, CDR2 YFSETQ. The CDR3 length is 12 residues. DNA for the CDR3: TGCGCCAGCAGCTTTCTAGCGGGCGAGCGGTACTTC. This codes for CASSFLAGERYF.

V gene TRBV19 combines with J gene TRBJ2-4, with TRBD2 as a possible D gene (6 bases). Trimming stripped 5 bases from V and 0 bases from J, with 11 bases between. The CDR3 is 15 residues long. Germline V gene sequence: CDR1 LNHDA, CDR2 SQIVND (reference sequence). The CDR3 is CASSGRGIAKNIQYF. The CDR3 nucleotides are TGTGCCAGTAGTGGTCGGGGGATAGCCAAAAACATTCAGTACTTC. Looking up the rest from reference TRBV19 and TRBJ2-4 gives the full variable domain: DGGITQSPKYLFRKEGQNVTLSCEQNLNHDAMYWYRQDPGQGLRLIYYSQIVNDFQKGDIAEGYSVSREKKESFPLTVTSAQKNPTAFYLCASSGRGIAKNIQYFGAGTRLSVL.

This clonotype was detected a few times. V is TRBV5-1 and J is TRBJ2-7, with D possibly called TRBD1 or TRBD2 (7 bases each). CDR1 SGHRS and CDR2 YFSETQ come from the germline V gene. The CDR3 has 14 amino acids. V dropped 5 bases and J dropped 5 bases, with 17 bases sitting between them. As DNA, the CDR3 is TGCGCCAGCAGTCTCGCAGGGGGGGCGGACGAGCAGTACTTC. It translates to CASSLAGGADEQYF.

The gene calls are TRBV5-5 and TRBJ1-1, with a tentative D call TRBD1 (5 bases). Looked up from germline, CDR1 is SGHKS and CDR2 is YYEKEE (reference sequence). Trimming pared 1 base from V and 6 bases from J, leaving 16 bases between. This CDR3 contains 15 residues. This chain's CDR3 is CASSLSGFNGAEAFF. CDR3 DNA sequence: TGTGCCAGCAGCTTGTCAGGGTTCAATGGAGCTGAAGCTTTCTTT. The whole variable domain, filled in from reference TRBV5-5 and TRBJ1-1, reads DAGVTQSPTHLIKTRGQQVTLRCSPISGHKSVSWYQQVLGQGPQFIFQYYEKEERGRGNFPDRFSARQFPNYSSELNVNALLLGDSALYLCASSLSGFNGAEAFFGQGTRLTVV.

This clonotype was seen a few times. The chain joins TRBV7-2 to TRBJ2-1; 8 bases line up with TRBD2. The CDR3 loop spans 15 amino acids. Trimming cost V 2 bases and J 6 bases; bases outside gene matches: 6. CDR1 and CDR2 from the germline V gene are SGHTA and FQGNSA. The CDR3 nucleotides are TGTGCCAGCAGCTTAAGGGGACTAGTAAGCAATGAGCAGTTCTTC. This codes for CASSLRGLVSNEQFF.

This clonotype was seen a handful of times. This chain links TRBV5-8 with TRBJ2-6; D call uncertain. This CDR3 spans 15 amino acids. The germline V and J ends were trimmed by 2 bases and 0 bases, with 6 bases remaining between them. Germline V gene sequence: CDR1 SGHTS, CDR2 YDEGEE. The CDR3 loop reads CASSFTYSGANVLTF. For the CDR3, the DNA is TGTGCCAGCAGCTTCACGTACTCTGGGGCCAACGTCCTGACTTTC.

This clonotype was recorded at least ten times. The chain recombines TRBV29-1 with TRBJ1-2, with 8 bases fitting TRBD1. Germline lookup yields CDR1 SQVTM and CDR2 ANQGSEA. This CDR3 contains 13 residues. After removal of 7 bases from V and 4 bases from J, the junction contained 8 bases not matched to a gene. DNA for the CDR3: TGCAGCGCCTTGGACAGGGTCGGCTATGGCTACACCTTC. Translation gives CSALDRVGYGYTF.

This clonotype was observed many times. This rearrangement joins TRBV7-3 to TRBJ2-3; 9 positions agree with TRBD1. This CDR3 spans 14 amino acids. V lost 0 bases and J lost 9; bases outside the gene matches: 4. In germline, CDR1 is SGHTA, CDR2 FQGTGA. The CDR3 DNA sequence: TGTGCCAGCAGCTTAACGGGACAGGGTTTGACGCAGTATTTT. Protein: CASSLTGQGLTQYF.

This clonotype was counted between two and nine times. This sequence joins TRBV6-5 and TRBJ1-1; TRBD1 matches at 9 bases. This CDR3 has 14 residues. Germline CDR1 reads MNHEY; CDR2 reads SVGAGI. V lost 4 bases to trimming and J lost 4 bases; unmatched junction nucleotides: 4. The CDR3 DNA reads as TGTGCCAGCAGTTGGGGACAGGGCGGCACTGAAGCTTTCTTT. It specifies CASSWGQGGTEAFF.

This clonotype was detected ten times or more. As DNA, the CDR3 is TGTGCCAGCTCACCCACCATTGGACAGGGGAGGCAGACCCAGTACTTC. It specifies CASSPTIGQGRQTQYF. J is TRBJ2-5 and V is TRBV18; 9 nucleotides line up with TRBD1. This CDR3 is 16 amino acids long. Germline V CDR1 and CDR2: KGHSH, LQKENI. J was trimmed by 6 bases and V by 3 bases; bases with no gene match: 11.

This clonotype was seen a handful of times. The CDR3 loop reads CASSPTGFGSGIRGGETQYF. CDR3 DNA sequence: TGCGCCAGCAGCCCGACAGGGTTTGGTAGCGGGATTCGAGGAGGAGAGACCCAGTACTTC. This chain uses TRBV5-1 with TRBJ2-5; weak D call: TRBD2 (8 bases). The V end lost 4 bases, the J end lost 4 bases, and 32 bases lay between the germline ends. The CDR3 is made up of 20 amino acids. Germline-derived CDR1 and CDR2 are SGHRS and YFSETQ.

V is TRBV5-8 and J is TRBJ1-4; tentative D call: TRBD1 (5 bases). Trimming removed 2 bases at V and 3 bases at J, with 11 bases between. Per the germline V gene, CDR1 is SGHTS and CDR2 is YDEGEE. The CDR3 has 15 residues. This CDR3 is CASSFGATANEKLFF. In DNA form, the CDR3 reads TGTGCCAGCAGCTTTGGGGCGACGGCTAATGAAAAACTGTTTTTT.